The clone carrying this TCR beta chain was seen more than once but under ten times. No antigen is known for it. This entry comes from a study of T cells in Graves' hyperthyroidism and ophthalmopathy. Study-level results: The blood repertoire included most of the expanded thyroid clonotypes above 0.001.

TCR beta CDR3 region amplification was performed from RNA transcripts. RT-PCR in the first round (using the HTBI primer set) targeted the TCR CDR3. TCRdb analysed the multiplex PCR reads with MiXCR anew, one entry per CDR3 protein. This table holds around 620,000 distinct CDR3 sequences, more than 13% found once. The CDR3 has 15 amino acids. The V gene's germline CDR1 is MNHEY and CDR2 SMNVEV (reference sequence). V gave up 0 bases and J gave up 4 bases; unmatched junction bases: 3. Patients affected by ophthalmopathy presented a Clinical Activity Score of at least 3, a NOSPECS grade of at least 4, and disease duration below 3 months. Every diagnosis used clinical symptoms, serum thyroxine and TRAb, thyroid ultrasound and orbital computed tomography. The PBMCs were sourced from fresh peripheral blood (approximately 9 ml).

The clonotype comes from a woman aged 18-29 years with Graves' ophthalmopathy. Input material: blood. The chain is built from TRBV27 and TRBJ2-1; 7 bases match TRBD2. The CDR3 spells CASSLSWEGYNEQFF. In DNA, the CDR3 is TGTGCCAGCAGTTTATCGTGGGAGGGATACAATGAGCAGTTCTTC.